The 5 T cell receptor beta chains given below trace back to one sample, sequenced in a study of blood T cell repertoires in COVID-19. The protocol was immunoSEQ multiplex PCR, while the TCRdb copy is restricted to in-frame clones and leaves out a portion. The table lists roughly 300,000 clones, more than 75% of them singletons. Sequencing was done on a sample of PBMCs or T cells enriched from blood (not recorded which). Receptors were obtained from a woman in her twenties or thirties who had recovered from COVID-19.

This clone was detected only once. The CDR3 bases are TGTGCCAGCAGTGAAGCGCAGTATATCAATCAGCCCCAGCATTTT. It specifies CASSEAQYINQPQHF. The rearrangement joins TRBV6-1 to TRBJ1-5; D uncertain. There are 15 residues in the CDR3. V lost 0 bases, J lost 3 bases, and 9 bases lay in between. The V gene's germline CDR1 is MNHNS and CDR2 SASEGT.

The chain uses TRBV6-1 and TRBJ2-7, with TRBD2 matching 8 bases. CDR1 and CDR2 from the germline V gene are MNHNS and SASEGT. V lost 3 bases and J lost 4; bases outside the gene matches: 5. This CDR3 spans 14 amino acids. CDR3: CASSEAGGAYEQYF. CDR3 nucleotide sequence: TGTGCCAGCAGTGAGGCGGGGGGCGCGTACGAGCAGTACTTC.

The chain combines TRBV5-4 with TRBJ2-4, with 9 bases aligning to TRBD1. Looked up from germline, CDR1 is SGHNT and CDR2 is YYREEE (reference sequence). The CDR3 covers 14 residues. V lost 4 bases and J lost 6; bases outside the gene matches: 5. Here the CDR3 DNA reads TGTGCCAGCAGCCCTGACAGGGGGGGAAACATTCAGTACTTC. Encoded protein: CASSPDRGGNIQYF.

The V and J genes are TRBV4-3 and TRBJ1-3; TRBD1 is a possible D gene (6 bases). This CDR3 is built from 16 residues. Trimming stripped 4 bases from V and 0 bases from J, with 13 bases between. Germline loops: CDR1 LGHNA, CDR2 YSLEER. The CDR3 DNA reads as TGCGCCAGCAGCCTTGACAGGTTTATCTCTGGAAACACCATATATTTT. This codes for CASSLDRFISGNTIYF.

The chain is built from TRBV7-6 and TRBJ2-5; 8 nucleotides match TRBD1. Trimming took 5 bases from V and 4 from J; bases not matched to a gene: 6. Germline values: CDR1 SGHVS, CDR2 FNYEAQ. The CDR3 has 14 residues. CDR3 region: CASSLRTGRETQYF. CDR3 bases: TGTGCCAGCAGCCTTAGGACAGGGCGAGAGACCCAGTACTTC. The variable domain in full, with the rest retrieved from reference TRBV7-6 and TRBJ2-5, is GAGVSQSPRYKVTKRGQDVALRCDPISGHVSLYWYRQALGQGPEFLTYFNYEAQQDKSGLPNDRFSAERPEGSISTLTIQRTEQRDSAMYRCASSLRTGRETQYFGPGTRLLVL.